Listed below are T cell receptor beta chains from one sample, sequenced in a study of shared clonotypes between healthy human individuals. Some clones are missing from TCRdb's copy, which holds only in-frame ones; the method was immunoSEQ multiplex PCR. The data show 2.5 million or so clones, roughly nine tenths seen once. Sequenced sample: naive CD4+ T cells sorted from blood. These receptors originate from a man between 18 and 35 years old in good health. Each CDR3 is given with its conserved first and last residue. A D gene is named only where the DNA matches it firmly. Clone size is not always given. Where it is, it says once, few, many or a class for expanded clones.

CDR3nt: TGTGCCTGGAGTGGGGGCCGCACAGGGGGGACCTCTGAAGCTTTCTTT
CDR3aa: CAWSGGRTGGTSEAFF
abundance: few
d_gene: TRBD1
v_gene: TRBV30
len: 16
j_gene: TRBJ1-1

CDR3nt: TGTGCCAGCAGCTTAGCCGTGACAGCATATCAGCCCCAGCATTTT
CDR3aa: CASSLAVTAYQPQHF
abundance: .
d_gene: .
v_gene: TRBV7-2
len: 15
j_gene: TRBJ1-5

CDR3nt: TGTGCCAGTAGTATAGATCTAGAGGTTGTAGGAACCAAAAACATTCAGTACTTC
CDR3aa: CASSIDLEVVGTKNIQYF
abundance: .
d_gene: .
v_gene: TRBV19
len: 18
j_gene: TRBJ2-4

CDR3nt: TGTGCCAGCAGTTCCCCGGATACGCAGTATTTT
CDR3aa: CASSSPDTQYF
abundance: .
d_gene: .
v_gene: TRBV28
len: 11
j_gene: TRBJ2-3

CDR3nt: TGTGCCAGCAGCCAAAAGCGCACAGATACGCAGTATTTT
CDR3aa: CASSQKRTDTQYF
abundance: .
d_gene: .
v_gene: TRBV5-4
len: 13
j_gene: TRBJ2-3

CDR3nt: TGTGCCAGCAGCTTGAAGTACAATCAGCCCCAGCATTTT
CDR3aa: CASSLKYNQPQHF
abundance: .
d_gene: .
v_gene: TRBV5-6
len: 13
j_gene: TRBJ1-5

CDR3nt: TGTGCCAGTAGTATTGGGACAGACCTCTATAATTCACCCCTCCACTTT
CDR3aa: CASSIGTDLYNSPLHF
abundance: .
d_gene: TRBD1
v_gene: TRBV19
len: 16
j_gene: TRBJ1-6

CDR3nt: TGTGCCAGCAGCAAAGCGCAGGTCCTACTCATGAACACTGAAGCTTTCTTT
CDR3aa: CASSKAQVLLMNTEAFF
abundance: .
d_gene: .
v_gene: TRBV21-1
len: 17
j_gene: TRBJ1-1

CDR3nt: TGCGCCAGCAGCGTGGGATCTAGCGGGAGTTTCCTGGTCGCAGATACGCAGTATTTT
CDR3aa: CASSVGSSGSFLVADTQYF
abundance: .
d_gene: TRBD2
v_gene: TRBV5-1
len: 19
j_gene: TRBJ2-3

CDR3nt: TGTGCCACCGAGGGACCCACCCTCAATGAGCAGTTCTTC
CDR3aa: CATEGPTLNEQFF
abundance: .
d_gene: .
v_gene: TRBV15
len: 13
j_gene: TRBJ2-1

CDR3nt: TGTGCCAGCAGCTCAAGGTGGAGGCGGTTGGAACAACAAGAGACCCAGTACTTC
CDR3aa: CASSSRWRRLEQQETQYF
abundance: .
d_gene: .
v_gene: TRBV7-9
len: 18
j_gene: TRBJ2-5

CDR3nt: TGTGCCAGCTCACAGGCCGGCAATGAGCAGTTCTTC
CDR3aa: CASSQAGNEQFF
abundance: .
d_gene: .
v_gene: TRBV18
len: 12
j_gene: TRBJ2-1

CDR3nt: TGTGCCTGGAGTTTAGCGGGACTAAACACCGGGGAGCTGTTTTTT
CDR3aa: CAWSLAGLNTGELFF
abundance: .
d_gene: TRBD2
v_gene: TRBV30
len: 15
j_gene: TRBJ2-2

CDR3nt: TGTGCCTGGGAACCCGCGGCAGGCACTCAGCCCCAGCATTTT
CDR3aa: CAWEPAAGTQPQHF
abundance: .
d_gene: .
v_gene: TRBV30
len: 14
j_gene: TRBJ1-5

CDR3nt: TGCGCCAGCAGTGGAGACTCTGGGGCCAACGTCCTGACTTTC
CDR3aa: CASSGDSGANVLTF
abundance: .
d_gene: .
v_gene: TRBV5-1
len: 14
j_gene: TRBJ2-6

CDR3nt: TGTGCCACCGACGACAGGCGGGGCGCTGAAGCTTTCTTT
CDR3aa: CATDDRRGAEAFF
abundance: few
d_gene: .
v_gene: TRBV19
len: 13
j_gene: TRBJ1-1

CDR3nt: TGTGCCTGGAAAGGGGCAGATACGCAGTATTTT
CDR3aa: CAWKGADTQYF
abundance: .
d_gene: .
v_gene: TRBV30
len: 11
j_gene: TRBJ2-3

CDR3nt: TGTGCCAGCAGTGAAGGTCAAAGACTCGGGCTGTTTTTT
CDR3aa: CASSEGQRLGLFF
abundance: once
d_gene: .
v_gene: TRBV25-1
len: 13
j_gene: TRBJ1-4

CDR3nt: TGCGCCAGCAGCTTGACAGGGGTAAACACTGAAGCTTTCTTT
CDR3aa: CASSLTGVNTEAFF
abundance: .
d_gene: TRBD1
v_gene: TRBV5-1
len: 14
j_gene: TRBJ1-1

CDR3nt: TGTGCCAGCAGCACGAGGGGTAGCGGGAGGGCCGAGCAGTACTTC
CDR3aa: CASSTRGSGRAEQYF
abundance: .
d_gene: TRBD2
v_gene: TRBV9
len: 15
j_gene: TRBJ2-7

CDR3nt: TGTGCCAGCAGTGAAGCCGTGGGAACTAATGAAAAACTGTTTTTT
CDR3aa: CASSEAVGTNEKLFF
abundance: .
d_gene: .
v_gene: TRBV6-1
len: 15
j_gene: TRBJ1-4

CDR3nt: TGTGCCAGCTCACCACCGGGTAACAATGAGCAGTTCTTC
CDR3aa: CASSPPGNNEQFF
abundance: .
d_gene: .
v_gene: TRBV18
len: 13
j_gene: TRBJ2-1

CDR3nt: TGTGCCAGCAGTTCCCCGTGGGACAGGGGTAACTATGGCTACACCTTC
CDR3aa: CASSSPWDRGNYGYTF
abundance: .
d_gene: TRBD1
v_gene: TRBV28
len: 16
j_gene: TRBJ1-2

CDR3nt: TGTGCCAGCAGTTACTCGGCCGGATACTATGGCTACACCTTC
CDR3aa: CASSYSAGYYGYTF
abundance: once
d_gene: .
v_gene: TRBV6-6
len: 14
j_gene: TRBJ1-2

CDR3nt: TGTGCCAGCAGCGTAGATATAGGGAATACGCAGTATTTT
CDR3aa: CASSVDIGNTQYF
abundance: .
d_gene: .
v_gene: TRBV9
len: 13
j_gene: TRBJ2-3

CDR3nt: TGTGCCAGCAGTTTATATCCGAACACTGAAGCTTTCTTT
CDR3aa: CASSLYPNTEAFF
abundance: .
d_gene: .
v_gene: TRBV27
len: 13
j_gene: TRBJ1-1

CDR3nt: TGTGCCAGCAGCTCTCCTATAGCGGGGGGCACAGATACGCAGTATTTT
CDR3aa: CASSSPIAGGTDTQYF
abundance: .
d_gene: TRBD2
v_gene: TRBV7-3
len: 16
j_gene: TRBJ2-3

CDR3nt: TGCGCCAGCAGCCCCAGACTAGCGGGCCCCAAACAGCAGTTCTTC
CDR3aa: CASSPRLAGPKQQFF
abundance: once
d_gene: TRBD2
v_gene: TRBV4-1
len: 15
j_gene: TRBJ2-1

CDR3nt: TGTGCCAGCAGCTTAGATGTAGCGGGCTTACCTTACGAGCAGTACTTC
CDR3aa: CASSLDVAGLPYEQYF
abundance: .
d_gene: TRBD2
v_gene: TRBV7-2
len: 16
j_gene: TRBJ2-7

CDR3nt: TGTGCCAGCAGCGGGATCGGGCCTGAAGCTTTCTTT
CDR3aa: CASSGIGPEAFF
abundance: .
d_gene: .
v_gene: TRBV9
len: 12
j_gene: TRBJ1-1

CDR3nt: TGTGCCAGCAGTTACTCTAAAGGGTCCTACGAGCAGTACTTC
CDR3aa: CASSYSKGSYEQYF
abundance: .
d_gene: .
v_gene: TRBV6-5
len: 14
j_gene: TRBJ2-7

CDR3nt: TGTGCCAGCAGTCGTATTGGGAGGTACGAGCAGTACTTC
CDR3aa: CASSRIGRYEQYF
abundance: .
d_gene: .
v_gene: TRBV5-5
len: 13
j_gene: TRBJ2-7

CDR3nt: TGCGCCAGCAGCCCACTAGCGGGATTCTCCTACGAGCAGTACTTC
CDR3aa: CASSPLAGFSYEQYF
abundance: .
d_gene: TRBD2
v_gene: TRBV4-1
len: 15
j_gene: TRBJ2-7

CDR3nt: TGTGCCAGCAGCTTAGATGGGGCAGGAGAGGAGACCCAGTACTTC
CDR3aa: CASSLDGAGEETQYF
abundance: .
d_gene: .
v_gene: TRBV11-2
len: 15
j_gene: TRBJ2-5

CDR3nt: TGTGCCAGCTCACCAGGGGGAGGAGGAACGGCCCTCCACTTT
CDR3aa: CASSPGGGGTALHF
abundance: .
d_gene: .
v_gene: TRBV18
len: 14
j_gene: TRBJ1-6

CDR3nt: TGCGCCAGCAGCTTGGCCTGGGAGGATACGCAGTATTTT
CDR3aa: CASSLAWEDTQYF
abundance: .
d_gene: .
v_gene: TRBV5-1
len: 13
j_gene: TRBJ2-3

CDR3nt: TGTGCCAGCAGCTTCTCAACCTACTCTGGAAACACCATATATTTT
CDR3aa: CASSFSTYSGNTIYF
abundance: .
d_gene: .
v_gene: TRBV13
len: 15
j_gene: TRBJ1-3

CDR3nt: TGTGCCAGTAGTACTGACAGGGCCTCCTACAATGAGCAGTTCTTC
CDR3aa: CASSTDRASYNEQFF
abundance: once
d_gene: TRBD1
v_gene: TRBV19
len: 15
j_gene: TRBJ2-1

CDR3nt: TGTGCCAGTGGAGGGCAGGGAGGTAGCAATCAGCCCCAGCATTTT
CDR3aa: CASGGQGGSNQPQHF
abundance: .
d_gene: .
v_gene: TRBV19
len: 15
j_gene: TRBJ1-5

CDR3nt: TGTGCCAGCAGCCCCGGGAGCTCTAATGAAAAACTGTTTTTT
CDR3aa: CASSPGSSNEKLFF
abundance: .
d_gene: .
v_gene: TRBV6-5
len: 14
j_gene: TRBJ1-4

CDR3nt: TGCGCCAGCAGCTTGAGGGGGGGAGAGACCCAGTACTTC
CDR3aa: CASSLRGGETQYF
abundance: few
d_gene: .
v_gene: TRBV5-1
len: 13
j_gene: TRBJ2-5

CDR3nt: TGTGCCAGCCCCTGGTCGGGGAGTCGGAATTCACCCCTCCACTTT
CDR3aa: CASPWSGSRNSPLHF
abundance: .
d_gene: .
v_gene: TRBV6-4
len: 15
j_gene: TRBJ1-6

CDR3nt: TGTGCCAGCAGCTTAGACCGGTTCTACGAGCAGTACTTC
CDR3aa: CASSLDRFYEQYF
abundance: .
d_gene: .
v_gene: TRBV7-9
len: 13
j_gene: TRBJ2-7

CDR3nt: TGCGCCAGCAGCTTAGGCGGGGATAGCACAGATACGCAGTATTTT
CDR3aa: CASSLGGDSTDTQYF
abundance: .
d_gene: .
v_gene: TRBV5-1
len: 15
j_gene: TRBJ2-3

CDR3nt: TGTGCCAGCAGTTTACGGGGCCAGGGTTCGGGAAAACTGTTTTTT
CDR3aa: CASSLRGQGSGKLFF
abundance: .
d_gene: .
v_gene: TRBV28
len: 15
j_gene: TRBJ1-4

CDR3nt: TGTGCCAGCAGCGTAGCGAGGGGGCTCGGTAATTCACCCCTCCACTTT
CDR3aa: CASSVARGLGNSPLHF
abundance: .
d_gene: TRBD1
v_gene: TRBV9
len: 16
j_gene: TRBJ1-6

CDR3nt: TGTGCCAGTAACCAGGTAATCGATTCACCCCTCCACTTT
CDR3aa: CASNQVIDSPLHF
abundance: .
d_gene: .
v_gene: TRBV19
len: 13
j_gene: TRBJ1-6

CDR3nt: TGTGCCTGGAGAAGGACAGGGTGGTCCTACGAGCAGTACTTC
CDR3aa: CAWRRTGWSYEQYF
abundance: .
d_gene: TRBD1
v_gene: TRBV30
len: 14
j_gene: TRBJ2-7

CDR3nt: TGCGCCAGCAGTCTTGGGGTGGGGGTTGTCACAGATACGCAGTATTTT
CDR3aa: CASSLGVGVVTDTQYF
abundance: .
d_gene: .
v_gene: TRBV4-1
len: 16
j_gene: TRBJ2-3

CDR3nt: TGTGCCAGCAGGGCGGGGGTCACAGATACGCAGTATTTT
CDR3aa: CASRAGVTDTQYF
abundance: few
d_gene: TRBD2
v_gene: TRBV2
len: 13
j_gene: TRBJ2-3

CDR3nt: TGTGCCAGCTCACCTCGACTGGGGGATATGAACACTGAAGCTTTCTTT
CDR3aa: CASSPRLGDMNTEAFF
abundance: .
d_gene: .
v_gene: TRBV18
len: 16
j_gene: TRBJ1-1

CDR3nt: TGTGCCAGCAGTAATCAGGGGAAATATGGCTACACCTTC
CDR3aa: CASSNQGKYGYTF
abundance: .
d_gene: .
v_gene: TRBV6-5
len: 13
j_gene: TRBJ1-2